A single sample gave rise to the 4 T cell receptor beta chains below, sequenced in a study of graft-versus-host responses after intestinal transplantation. This table comes from immunoSEQ multiplex PCR, and its TCRdb copy is limited to in-frame clones, with some not included. The data show around 100,000 clones, 93% seen once. Their antigen targets remain unknown. This sample comprised unstimulated CD8+ T cells sorted from spleen or lymph node cells, obtained before intestinal transplant. The receptors were gathered from a human donor who received an intestinal transplant.

V gene TRBV27 combines with J gene TRBJ2-7; TRBD1 agrees at 9 bases. The junction had 12 bases not matched to a gene; V was cut back by 7 bases and J by 5 bases. The CDR3 is made up of 15 amino acids. Germline V gene data show CDR1 as MNHEY and CDR2 as SMNVEV (reference sequence). DNA for the CDR3: TGTGCCAGCACTCCAACGGGACAGGGCCCCCACGAGCAGTACTTC. This translates into CASTPTGQGPHEQYF.

This chain joins TRBV4-1 and TRBJ1-1; D is ambiguous. The germline V gene has CDR1 MGHRA and CDR2 YSYEKL. The CDR3 sequence is 17 residues long. The ends were cut back, 2 bases at V and 4 bases at J, with 20 bases in the middle. The DNA of the CDR3 is TGCGCCAGCAGCCAAACCGCGGCTCACGTCGAGGGCACTGAAGCTTTCTTT. Encoded protein: CASSQTAAHVEGTEAFF.

The count of this clone is one. The CDR3 sequence is CASSRGTDSNQPQHF. The CDR3 coding sequence is TGTGCCAGCAGTCGGGGGACAGATAGCAATCAGCCCCAGCATTTT. The chain uses TRBV28 and TRBJ1-5; 7 bases map to TRBD1. The CDR3 covers 15 residues. J gave up 0 bases and V 5 bases, and 4 bases lay outside the gene matches. In germline, CDR1 is MDHEN, CDR2 SYDVKM.

Comment on this clone: The same CDR3 can be traced to other DNA sequences in this sample. The rearrangement uses TRBV6-5 and TRBJ2-1; D is uncertain. This CDR3 contains 12 residues. The V gene lost 2 bases and the J gene lost 6 bases, with 5 bases spanning the gap. Germline-derived CDR1 and CDR2 are MNHEY and SVGAGI. DNA for the CDR3: TGTGCCAGCAGTTACCCAGGCAATGAGCAGTTCTTC. This gives the protein CASSYPGNEQFF.